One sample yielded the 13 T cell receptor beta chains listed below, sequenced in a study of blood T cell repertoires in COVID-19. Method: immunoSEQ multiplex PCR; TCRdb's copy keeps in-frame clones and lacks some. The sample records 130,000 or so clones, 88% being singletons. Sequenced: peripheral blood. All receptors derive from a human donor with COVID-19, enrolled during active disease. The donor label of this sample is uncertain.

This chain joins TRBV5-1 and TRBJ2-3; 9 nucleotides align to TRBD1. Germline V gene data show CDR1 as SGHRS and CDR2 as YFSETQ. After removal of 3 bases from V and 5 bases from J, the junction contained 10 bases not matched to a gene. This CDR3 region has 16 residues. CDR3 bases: TGCGCCAGCAGCTCGGGGCGGGACAGGGCCCGAGATACGCAGTATTTT. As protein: CASSSGRDRARDTQYF.

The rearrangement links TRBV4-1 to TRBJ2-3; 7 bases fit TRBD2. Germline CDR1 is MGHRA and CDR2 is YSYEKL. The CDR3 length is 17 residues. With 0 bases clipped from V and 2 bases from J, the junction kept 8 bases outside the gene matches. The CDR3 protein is CASSQEGGRRATDTQYF. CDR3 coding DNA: TGCGCCAGCAGCCAAGAGGGGGGGAGGAGGGCCACAGATACGCAGTATTTT.

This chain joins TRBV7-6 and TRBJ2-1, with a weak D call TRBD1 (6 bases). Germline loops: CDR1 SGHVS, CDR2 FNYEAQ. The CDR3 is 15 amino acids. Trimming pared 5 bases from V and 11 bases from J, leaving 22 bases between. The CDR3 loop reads CASSEGGHRDQKQFF. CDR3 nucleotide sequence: TGTGCCAGCAGCGAAGGGGGACACCGGGACCAAAAGCAGTTCTTC. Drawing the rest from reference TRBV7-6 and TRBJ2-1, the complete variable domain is GAGVSQSPRYKVTKRGQDVALRCDPISGHVSLYWYRQALGQGPEFLTYFNYEAQQDKSGLPNDRFSAERPEGSISTLTIQRTEQRDSAMYRCASSEGGHRDQKQFFGPGTRLTVL.

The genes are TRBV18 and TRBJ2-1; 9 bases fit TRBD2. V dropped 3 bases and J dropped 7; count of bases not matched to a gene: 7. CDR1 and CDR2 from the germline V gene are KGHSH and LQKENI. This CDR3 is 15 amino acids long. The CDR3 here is CASSPIAGGVNEQFF. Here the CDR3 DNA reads TGTGCCAGCTCACCGATTGCGGGAGGGGTTAATGAGCAGTTCTTC. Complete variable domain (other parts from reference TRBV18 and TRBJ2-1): NAGVMQNPRHLVRRRGQEARLRCSPMKGHSHVYWYRQLPEEGLKFMVYLQKENIIDESGMPKERFSAEFPKEGPSILRIQQVVRGDSAAYFCASSPIAGGVNEQFFGPGTRLTVL.

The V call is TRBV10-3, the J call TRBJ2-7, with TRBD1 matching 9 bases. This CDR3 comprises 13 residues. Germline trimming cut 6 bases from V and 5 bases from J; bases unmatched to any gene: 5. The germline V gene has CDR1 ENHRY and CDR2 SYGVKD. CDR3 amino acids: CAIRMGQGDEQYF. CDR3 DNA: TGTGCCATCAGGATGGGACAGGGCGACGAGCAGTACTTC.

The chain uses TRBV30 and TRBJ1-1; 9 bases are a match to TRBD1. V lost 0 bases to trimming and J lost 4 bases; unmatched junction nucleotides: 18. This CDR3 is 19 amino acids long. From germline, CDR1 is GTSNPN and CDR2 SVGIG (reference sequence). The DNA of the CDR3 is TGTGCCTGGAGTGTTGAACAGGGGGCGCGTTATGGAGAAGTCACTGAAGCTTTCTTT. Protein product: CAWSVEQGARYGEVTEAFF.

CDR3 sequence reads: CASSLGPHSNQPQHF. DNA of the CDR3: TGTGCCAGCAGCTTGGGGCCTCATAGCAATCAGCCCCAGCATTTT. The chain couples TRBV7-9 to TRBJ1-5, with D tentatively TRBD1 (5 bases). Germline V gene lookup returns CDR1 SEHNR and CDR2 FQNEAQ (reference sequence). V was pared by 3 bases and J by 0 bases, with 9 bases between. This CDR3 comprises 15 residues.

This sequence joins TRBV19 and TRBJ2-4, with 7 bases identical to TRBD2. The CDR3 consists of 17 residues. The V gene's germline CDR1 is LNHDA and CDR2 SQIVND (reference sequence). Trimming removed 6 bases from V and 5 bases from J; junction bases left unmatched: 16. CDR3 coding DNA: TGTGCCAGTAGACTTCTGGGAGGGGAGGTGGGGGAAAACATTCAGTACTTC. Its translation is CASRLLGGEVGENIQYF.

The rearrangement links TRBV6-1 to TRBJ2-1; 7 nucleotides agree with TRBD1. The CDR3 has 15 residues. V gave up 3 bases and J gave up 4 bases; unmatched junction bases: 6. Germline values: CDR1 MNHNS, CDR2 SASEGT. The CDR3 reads CASSDAGTAYNEQFF. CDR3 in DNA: TGTGCCAGCAGTGACGCCGGGACAGCTTACAATGAGCAGTTCTTC.

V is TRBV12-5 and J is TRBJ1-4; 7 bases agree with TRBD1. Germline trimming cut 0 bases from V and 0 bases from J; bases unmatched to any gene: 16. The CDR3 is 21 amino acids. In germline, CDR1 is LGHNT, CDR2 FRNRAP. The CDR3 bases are TGTGCTAGTGGTTTGGTACTCGGACAGGTCCCCCCAACTGCAACTAATGAAAAACTGTTTTTT. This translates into CASGLVLGQVPPTATNEKLFF.

The CDR3: CASCSRPVDTQYF. Written as DNA, the CDR3 is TGTGCCAGCTGCTCCAGGCCTGTAGATACGCAGTATTTT. This sequence joins TRBV6-6 and TRBJ2-3; D not certain. Germline V lookup: CDR1 MNHNY, CDR2 SVGAGI (reference sequence). This CDR3 is 13 amino acids long. The V end lost 8 bases, the J end lost 5 bases, and 14 bases lay between the germline ends.

Written as DNA, the CDR3 is TGTGCCATCGCGTCCCCCTATAGGACAGGGGGGTCCTACGAGCAGTACTTC. Protein product: CAIASPYRTGGSYEQYF. The rearrangement uses TRBV28 and TRBJ2-7; 10 bases map to TRBD1. The V segment lost 10 bases and the J segment 1 base; nucleotides outside the gene matches: 16. Looked up from germline, CDR1 is MDHEN and CDR2 is SYDVKM. The CDR3 loop spans 17 amino acids. The complete variable domain, with remaining parts taken from reference TRBV28 and TRBJ2-7, reads DVKVTQSSRYLVKRTGEKVFLECVQDMDHENMFWYRQDPGLGLRLIYFSYDVKMKEKGDIPEGYSVSREKKERFSLILESASTNQTSMYLCAIASPYRTGGSYEQYFGPGTRLTVT.

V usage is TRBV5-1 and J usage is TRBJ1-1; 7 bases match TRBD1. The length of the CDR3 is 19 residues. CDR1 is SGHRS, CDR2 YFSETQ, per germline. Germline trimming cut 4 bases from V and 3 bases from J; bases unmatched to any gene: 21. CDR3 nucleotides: TGCGCCAGCAGCAAGGCCTATACCGGGGACAGCCCGTGGGACACTGAAGCTTTCTTT. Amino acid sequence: CASSKAYTGDSPWDTEAFF.